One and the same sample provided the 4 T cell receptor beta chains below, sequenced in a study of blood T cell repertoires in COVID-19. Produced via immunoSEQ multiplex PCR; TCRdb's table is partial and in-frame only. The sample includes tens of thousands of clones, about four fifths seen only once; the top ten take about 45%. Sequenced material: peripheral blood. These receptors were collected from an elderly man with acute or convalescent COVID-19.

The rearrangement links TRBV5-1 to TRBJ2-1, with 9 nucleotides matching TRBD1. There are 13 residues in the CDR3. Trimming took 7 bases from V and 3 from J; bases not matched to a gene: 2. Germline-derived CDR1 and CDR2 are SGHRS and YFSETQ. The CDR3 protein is CASGQGSYNEQFF. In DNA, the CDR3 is TGCGCCAGCGGACAGGGGAGCTACAATGAGCAGTTCTTC.

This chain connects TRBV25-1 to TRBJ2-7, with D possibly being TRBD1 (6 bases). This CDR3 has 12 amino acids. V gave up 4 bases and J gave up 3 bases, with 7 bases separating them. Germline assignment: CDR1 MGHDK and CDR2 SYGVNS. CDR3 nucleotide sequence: TGTGCCAGCAGTGGGGACATCTACGAGCAGTACTTC. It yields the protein CASSGDIYEQYF.

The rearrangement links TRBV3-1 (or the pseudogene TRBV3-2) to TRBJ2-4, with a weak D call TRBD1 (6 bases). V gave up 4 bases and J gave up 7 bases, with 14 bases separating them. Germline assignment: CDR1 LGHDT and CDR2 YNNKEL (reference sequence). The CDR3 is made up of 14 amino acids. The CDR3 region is CASSPRDTGNIQYF. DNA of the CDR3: TGTGCCAGCAGCCCCCGGGACACTGGGAACATTCAGTACTTC.

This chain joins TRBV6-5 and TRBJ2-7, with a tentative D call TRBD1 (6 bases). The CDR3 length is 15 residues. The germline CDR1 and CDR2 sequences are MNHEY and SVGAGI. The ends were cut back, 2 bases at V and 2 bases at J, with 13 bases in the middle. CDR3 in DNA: TGTGCCAGCAGTTACGAATCCAGGGGAACCTACGAGCAGTACTTC. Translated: CASSYESRGTYEQYF.